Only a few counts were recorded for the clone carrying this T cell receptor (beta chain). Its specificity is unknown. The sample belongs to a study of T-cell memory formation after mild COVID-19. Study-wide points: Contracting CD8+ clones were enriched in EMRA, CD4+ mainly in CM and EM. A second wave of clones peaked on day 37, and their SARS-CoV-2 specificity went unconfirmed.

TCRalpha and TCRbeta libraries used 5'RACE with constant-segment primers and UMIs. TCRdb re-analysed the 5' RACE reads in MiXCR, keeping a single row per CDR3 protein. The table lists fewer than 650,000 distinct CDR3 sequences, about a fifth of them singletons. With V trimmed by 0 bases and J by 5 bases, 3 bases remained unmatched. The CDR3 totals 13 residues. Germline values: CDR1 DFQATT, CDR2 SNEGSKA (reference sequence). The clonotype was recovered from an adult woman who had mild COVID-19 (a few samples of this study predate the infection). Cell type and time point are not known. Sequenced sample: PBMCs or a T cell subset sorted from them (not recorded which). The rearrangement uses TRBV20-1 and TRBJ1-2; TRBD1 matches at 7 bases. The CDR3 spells CSAREGGGYGYTF. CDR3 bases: TGCAGTGCTAGAGAAGGGGGCGGGTATGGCTACACCTTC.